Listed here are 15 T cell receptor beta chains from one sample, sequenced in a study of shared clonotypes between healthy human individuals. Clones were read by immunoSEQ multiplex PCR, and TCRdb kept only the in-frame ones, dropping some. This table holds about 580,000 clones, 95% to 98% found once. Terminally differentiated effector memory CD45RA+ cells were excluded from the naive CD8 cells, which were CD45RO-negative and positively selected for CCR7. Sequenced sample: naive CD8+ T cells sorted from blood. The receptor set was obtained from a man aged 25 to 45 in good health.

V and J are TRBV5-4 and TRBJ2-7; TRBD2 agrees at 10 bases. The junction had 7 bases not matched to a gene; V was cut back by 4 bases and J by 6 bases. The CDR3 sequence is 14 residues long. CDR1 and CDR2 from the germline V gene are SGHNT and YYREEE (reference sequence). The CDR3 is CASSLGLAMGEQYF. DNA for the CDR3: TGTGCCAGCAGCCTGGGACTAGCGATGGGCGAGCAGTACTTC. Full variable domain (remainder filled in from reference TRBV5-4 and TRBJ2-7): ETGVTQSPTHLIKTRGQQVTLRCSSQSGHNTVSWYQQALGQGPQFIFQYYREEENGRGNFPPRFSGLQFPNYSSELNVNALELDDSALYLCASSLGLAMGEQYFGPGTRLTVT.

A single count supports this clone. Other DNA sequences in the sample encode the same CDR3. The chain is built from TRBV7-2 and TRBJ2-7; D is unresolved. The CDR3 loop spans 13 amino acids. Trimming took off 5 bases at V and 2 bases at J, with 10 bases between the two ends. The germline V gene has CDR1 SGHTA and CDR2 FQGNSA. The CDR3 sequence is CASSPPGAYEQYF. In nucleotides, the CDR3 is TGTGCCAGCAGCCCCCCTGGAGCCTACGAGCAGTACTTC.

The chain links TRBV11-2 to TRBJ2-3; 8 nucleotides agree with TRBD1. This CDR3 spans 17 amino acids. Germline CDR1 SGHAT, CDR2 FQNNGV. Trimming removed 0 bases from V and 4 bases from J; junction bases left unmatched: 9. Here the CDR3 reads CASSLDVWGDRPDTQYF. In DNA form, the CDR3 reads TGTGCCAGCAGCTTAGACGTATGGGGGGACAGGCCAGATACGCAGTATTTT.

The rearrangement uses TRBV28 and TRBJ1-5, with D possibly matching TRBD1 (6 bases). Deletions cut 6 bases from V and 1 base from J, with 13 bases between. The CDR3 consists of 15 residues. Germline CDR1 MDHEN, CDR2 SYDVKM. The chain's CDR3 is CASRPDRTSNQPQHF. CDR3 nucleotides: TGTGCCAGCAGACCCGACAGGACCAGCAATCAGCCCCAGCATTTT.

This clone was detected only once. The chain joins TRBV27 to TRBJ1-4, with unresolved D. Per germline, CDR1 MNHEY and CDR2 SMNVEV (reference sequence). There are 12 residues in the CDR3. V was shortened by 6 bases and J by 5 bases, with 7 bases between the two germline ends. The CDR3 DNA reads TGTGCCAGCAGCAGGCTCAATGAAAAACTGTTTTTT. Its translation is CASSRLNEKLFF. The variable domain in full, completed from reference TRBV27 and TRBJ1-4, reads EAQVTQNPRYLITVTGKKLTVTCSQNMNHEYMSWYRQDPGLGLRQIYYSMNVEVTDKGDVPEGYKVSRKEKRNFPLILESPSPNQTSLYFCASSRLNEKLFFGSGTQLSVL.

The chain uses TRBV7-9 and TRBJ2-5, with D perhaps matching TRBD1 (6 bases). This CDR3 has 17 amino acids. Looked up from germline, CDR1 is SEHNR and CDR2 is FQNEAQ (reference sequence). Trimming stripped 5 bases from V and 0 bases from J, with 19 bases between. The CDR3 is CASSITSGQWDQETQYF. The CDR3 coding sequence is TGTGCCAGCAGCATAACATCTGGACAGTGGGACCAAGAGACCCAGTACTTC.

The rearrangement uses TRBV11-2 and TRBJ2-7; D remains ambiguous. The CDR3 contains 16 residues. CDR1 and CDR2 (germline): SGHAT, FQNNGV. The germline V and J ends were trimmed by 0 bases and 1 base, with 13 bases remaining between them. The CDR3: CASSLDDRGPSYEQYF. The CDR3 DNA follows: TGTGCCAGCAGCTTAGACGATCGAGGACCGTCCTACGAGCAGTACTTC.

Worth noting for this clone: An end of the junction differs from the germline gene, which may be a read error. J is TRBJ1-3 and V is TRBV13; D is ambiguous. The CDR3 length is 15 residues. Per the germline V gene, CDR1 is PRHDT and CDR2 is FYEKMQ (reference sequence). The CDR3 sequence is CASSLGPSSGNTIYF. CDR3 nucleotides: TGTGCCAGCAGCCTAGGACCGAGCTCTGGAAACACCATATATTTT. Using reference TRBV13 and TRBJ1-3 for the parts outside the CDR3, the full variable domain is AAGVIQSPRHLIKEKRETATLKCYPIPRHDTVYWYQQGPGQDPQFLISFYEKMQSDKGSIPDRFSAQQFSDYHSELNMSSLELGDSALYFCASSLGPSSGNTIYFGEGSWLTVV.

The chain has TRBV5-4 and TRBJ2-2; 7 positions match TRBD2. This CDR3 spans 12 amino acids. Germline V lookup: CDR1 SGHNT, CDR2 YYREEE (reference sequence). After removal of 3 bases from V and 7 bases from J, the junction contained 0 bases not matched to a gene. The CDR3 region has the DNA TGTGCCAGCAGCTGGACTAGCGGGGAGCTGTTTTTT. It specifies CASSWTSGELFF.

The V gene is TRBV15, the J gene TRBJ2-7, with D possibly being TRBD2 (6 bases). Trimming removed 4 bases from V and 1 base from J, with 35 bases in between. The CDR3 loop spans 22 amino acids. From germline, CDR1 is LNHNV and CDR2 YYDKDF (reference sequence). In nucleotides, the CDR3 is TGTGCCACCAGCAATTCGGTGGCAGGGCGAGGGGAGAAACTAGCTCTATCCTACGAGCAGTACTTC. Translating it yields CATSNSVAGRGEKLALSYEQYF.

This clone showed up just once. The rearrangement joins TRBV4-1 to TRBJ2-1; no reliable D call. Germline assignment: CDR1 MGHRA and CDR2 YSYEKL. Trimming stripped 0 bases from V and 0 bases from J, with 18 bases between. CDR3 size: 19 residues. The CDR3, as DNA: TGCGCCAGCAGCCAAGATCCGTACTCAGAACTAAGCTCCTACAATGAGCAGTTCTTC. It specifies CASSQDPYSELSSYNEQFF.

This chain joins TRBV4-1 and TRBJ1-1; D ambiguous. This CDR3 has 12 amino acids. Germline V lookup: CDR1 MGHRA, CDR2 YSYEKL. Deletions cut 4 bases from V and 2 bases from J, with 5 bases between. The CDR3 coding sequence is TGCGCCAGCAGCCCGGGCAACACTGAAGCTTTCTTT. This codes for CASSPGNTEAFF.

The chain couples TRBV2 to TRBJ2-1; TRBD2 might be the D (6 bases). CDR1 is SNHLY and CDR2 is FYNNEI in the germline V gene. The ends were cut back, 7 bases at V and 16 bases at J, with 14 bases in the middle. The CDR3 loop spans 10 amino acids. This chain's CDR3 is CASMGGSFFF. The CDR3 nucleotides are TGTGCCAGCATGGGAGGAAGCTTTTTCTTC.

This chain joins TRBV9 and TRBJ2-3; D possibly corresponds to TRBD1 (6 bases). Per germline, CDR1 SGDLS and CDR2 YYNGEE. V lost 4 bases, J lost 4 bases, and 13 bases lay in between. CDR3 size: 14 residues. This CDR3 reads CASSPPDSADTQYF. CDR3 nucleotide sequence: TGTGCCAGCAGCCCACCGGACAGTGCAGATACGCAGTATTTT. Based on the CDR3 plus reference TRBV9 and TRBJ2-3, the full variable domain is DSGVTQTPKHLITATGQRVTLRCSPRSGDLSVYWYQQSLDQGLQFLIQYYNGEERAKGNILERFSAQQFPDLHSELNLSSLELGDSALYFCASSPPDSADTQYFGPGTRLTVL.

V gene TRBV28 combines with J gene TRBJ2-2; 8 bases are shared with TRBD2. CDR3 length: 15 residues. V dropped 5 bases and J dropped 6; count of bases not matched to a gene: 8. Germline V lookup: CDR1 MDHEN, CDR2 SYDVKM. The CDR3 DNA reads TGTGCCAGCAGTGCCGGGACTAGTGTTGCCGGGGAGCTGTTTTTT. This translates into CASSAGTSVAGELFF.